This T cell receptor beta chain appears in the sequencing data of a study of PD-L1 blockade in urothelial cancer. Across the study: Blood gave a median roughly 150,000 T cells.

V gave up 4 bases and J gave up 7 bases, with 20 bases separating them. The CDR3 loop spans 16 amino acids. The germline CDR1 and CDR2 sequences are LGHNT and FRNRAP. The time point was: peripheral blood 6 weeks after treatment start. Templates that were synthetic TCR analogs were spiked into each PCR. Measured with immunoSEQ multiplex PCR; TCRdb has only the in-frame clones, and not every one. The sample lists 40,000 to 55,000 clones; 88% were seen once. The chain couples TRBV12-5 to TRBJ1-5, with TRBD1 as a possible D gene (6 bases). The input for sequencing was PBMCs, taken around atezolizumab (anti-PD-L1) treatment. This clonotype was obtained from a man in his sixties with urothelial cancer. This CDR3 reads CASGSEGGAPGQPQHF. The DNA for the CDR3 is TGTGCTAGTGGTTCGGAGGGGGGGGCGCCCGGACAGCCCCAGCATTTT.